The entry that follows covers one T cell receptor (beta chain) sequence. V dropped 3 bases and J dropped 7 bases, with 13 bases sitting between them. The CDR3 covers 14 residues. Germline V gene data show CDR1 as SNHLY and CDR2 as FYNNEI. The sample comes from a study of blood T cell repertoires in COVID-19. Clones were sequenced by immunoSEQ multiplex PCR, and TCRdb holds only the in-frame ones, with some missing. Found here are about 160,000 clones, around 84% of them singletons; the top ten hold roughly 3%. The chain joins TRBV2 to TRBJ1-5, with D possibly TRBD1 on 5 matching bases. Sequencing was done on a sample of peripheral blood. This sequence originates from a human donor with acute or convalescent COVID-19. The donor label of this sample is uncertain. CDR3 protein: CASSEVGRGQPQHF. In DNA, the CDR3 is TGTGCCAGCAGTGAGGTGGGGCGGGGACAGCCCCAGCATTTT.